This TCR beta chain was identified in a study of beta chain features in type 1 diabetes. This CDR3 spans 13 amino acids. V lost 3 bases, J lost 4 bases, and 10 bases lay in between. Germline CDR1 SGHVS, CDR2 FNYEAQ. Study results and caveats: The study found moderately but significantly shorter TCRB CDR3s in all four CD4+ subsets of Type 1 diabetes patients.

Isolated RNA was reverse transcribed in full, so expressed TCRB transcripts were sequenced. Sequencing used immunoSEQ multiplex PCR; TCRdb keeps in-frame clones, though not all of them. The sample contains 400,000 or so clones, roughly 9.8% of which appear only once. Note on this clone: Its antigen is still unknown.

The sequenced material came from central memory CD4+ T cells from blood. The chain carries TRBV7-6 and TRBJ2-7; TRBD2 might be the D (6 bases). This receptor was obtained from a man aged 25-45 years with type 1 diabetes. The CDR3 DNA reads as TGTGCCAGCAGCTTCCGACGGGAGTACGAGCAGTACTTC. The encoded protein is CASSFRREYEQYF.